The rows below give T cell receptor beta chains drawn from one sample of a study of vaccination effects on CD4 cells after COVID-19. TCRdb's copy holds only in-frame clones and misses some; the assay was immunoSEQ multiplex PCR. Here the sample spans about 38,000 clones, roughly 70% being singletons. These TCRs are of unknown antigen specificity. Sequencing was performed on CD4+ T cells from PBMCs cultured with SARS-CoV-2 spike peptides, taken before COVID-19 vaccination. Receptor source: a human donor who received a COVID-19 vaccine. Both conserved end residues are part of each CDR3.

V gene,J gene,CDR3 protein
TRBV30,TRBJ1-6,CAWIAEPNSPLHF
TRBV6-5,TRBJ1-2,CASTRTGPLTF
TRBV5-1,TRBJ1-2,CASSLLTPDYGYTF
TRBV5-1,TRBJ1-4,CASSLTGDREKLFF
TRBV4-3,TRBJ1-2,CASSQDSGGSNYGYTF
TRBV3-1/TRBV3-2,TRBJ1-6,CASSQGAGAPLHF
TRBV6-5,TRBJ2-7,CASSYDSGGSYEQYF
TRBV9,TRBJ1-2,CASSLNYGYTF
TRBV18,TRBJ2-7,CASSPDSVYEQYF
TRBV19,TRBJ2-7,CASSIFTGYEQYF
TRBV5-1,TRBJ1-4,CASSAGQGGANEKLFF
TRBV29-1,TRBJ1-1,CSVPETRDRGGTTEAFF
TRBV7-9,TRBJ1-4,CASSYGTGEKLFF
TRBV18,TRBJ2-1,CASSQGPSYNEQFF
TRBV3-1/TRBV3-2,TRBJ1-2,CASSQETGVPSNYGYTF
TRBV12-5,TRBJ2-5,CASGPSAGARGDKRTQYF
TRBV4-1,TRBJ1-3,CASRDRATFSSGNTIYF
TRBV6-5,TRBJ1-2,CASSYRASNYGYTF
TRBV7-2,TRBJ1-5,CASSLGVNQPQHF
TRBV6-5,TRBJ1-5,CASQTGDQPQHF
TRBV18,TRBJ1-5,CASSRGQGNQPQHF
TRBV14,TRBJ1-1,CASSPPGGVNTEAFF
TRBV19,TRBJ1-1,CASSIDLVASVTEAFF
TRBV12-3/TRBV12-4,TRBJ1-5,CASMRGGNQPQHF
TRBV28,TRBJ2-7,CASSLLGLAGATYEQYF
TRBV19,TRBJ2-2,CASTPDSTGELFF
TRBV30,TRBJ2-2,CAWKGGVNTGELFF
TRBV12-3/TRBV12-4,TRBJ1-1,CASTQQGVREAFF
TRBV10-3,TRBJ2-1,CAISEPRGAVTDEQFF
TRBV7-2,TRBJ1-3,CASSLGWTGFGNTIYF
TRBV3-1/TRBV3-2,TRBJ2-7,CASSQALAYEQYF
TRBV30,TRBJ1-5,CAWSVSYGNQPQHF
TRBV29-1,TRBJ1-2,CSVHEPGTGLYGYTF
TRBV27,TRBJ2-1,CASSLRQDSSYNEQFF
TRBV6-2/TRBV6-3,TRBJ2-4,CASSYSIGQGRAKNIQYF
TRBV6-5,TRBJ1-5,CASNRGQGVSQPQHF
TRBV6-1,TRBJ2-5,CASTHNRQETQYF
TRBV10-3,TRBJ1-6,CAISEYTGPLHF
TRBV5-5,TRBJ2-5,CASSTGPQETQYF
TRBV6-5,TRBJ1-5,CASSYGPSGQGQPQHF
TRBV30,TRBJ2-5,CAWSGGLAKETQYF
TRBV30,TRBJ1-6,CACTDYSYNSPLHF
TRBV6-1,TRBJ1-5,CASSDPADQPQHF
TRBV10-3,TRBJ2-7,CAISGQGGTYEQYF
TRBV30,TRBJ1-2,CAWSVRGVGGYTF